Shown below are 20 T cell receptor beta chains from a single sample sequenced in a study of cytomegalovirus exposure and HLA in healthy donors. The PCR made use of 60 Vbeta and 13 Jbeta primers. Repertoires were generated with immunoSEQ multiplex PCR, while TCRdb's copy carries only in-frame clones and drops some. The table includes some 130,000 clones, about 80% detected once. Sample: PBMCs. These TCRs come from a male donor in good health and CMV-seropositive.

The chain uses TRBV29-1 and TRBJ1-3; 8 nucleotides agree with TRBD1. The ends lost 7 bases at V and 8 bases at J; junction bases unmatched: 4. CDR3 length: 11 amino acids. Germline V gene data show CDR1 as SQVTM and CDR2 as ANQGSEA. The CDR3, as DNA: TGCAGCGGTCAACAGGGGGACACCATATATTTT. Protein: CSGQQGDTIYF.

The V and J genes are TRBV29-1 and TRBJ2-5; a possible D gene is TRBD2 (5 bases). The CDR3 runs 13 residues. Germline V gene sequence: CDR1 SQVTM, CDR2 ANQGSEA. V dropped 4 bases and J dropped 4 bases, with 13 bases sitting between them. DNA for the CDR3: TGCAGCGTTGGTTTGGGAGTAGGAGAGACCCAGTACTTC. This codes for CSVGLGVGETQYF.

The chain is built from TRBV5-1 and TRBJ2-5; D might be TRBD1 (6 bases). V dropped 0 bases and J dropped 11 bases, with 20 bases sitting between them. This CDR3 region has 15 residues. Germline loops: CDR1 SGHRS, CDR2 YFSETQ. The CDR3 is CASSLANRVSWEQYF. CDR3 bases: TGCGCCAGCAGCTTGGCCAACAGGGTTTCTTGGGAGCAGTACTTC.

This clone was recorded only once. The chain uses TRBV5-5 and TRBJ2-2; the match to TRBD1 covers 8 bases. The CDR3 runs 16 residues. Per the germline V gene, CDR1 is SGHKS and CDR2 is YYEKEE (reference sequence). V shed 3 bases and J 1 base; nucleotides not matched to a gene: 5. The CDR3 DNA sequence: TGTGCCAGCAGCTCATTCGGACAGGGGAACACCGGGGAGCTGTTTTTT. Translating gives CASSSFGQGNTGELFF. The variable domain in full, completed from reference TRBV5-5 and TRBJ2-2, reads DAGVTQSPTHLIKTRGQQVTLRCSPISGHKSVSWYQQVLGQGPQFIFQYYEKEERGRGNFPDRFSARQFPNYSSELNVNALLLGDSALYLCASSSFGQGNTGELFFGEGSRLTVL.

This rearrangement joins TRBV29-1 to TRBJ2-1, with 9 positions matching TRBD1. CDR3 size: 16 residues. The germline V gene encodes CDR1 SQVTM and CDR2 ANQGSEA. J gave up 4 bases and V 3 bases, and 10 bases lay outside the gene matches. The CDR3 region has the DNA TGCAGCGTTGAGGGTTTTAGTGGGACAGGGTACAATGAGCAGTTCTTC. This codes for CSVEGFSGTGYNEQFF.

The CDR3 spells CASSYPSGIGAEAFF. The DNA for the CDR3 is TGTGCCAGCAGTTATCCCTCAGGGATAGGCGCTGAAGCTTTCTTT. The rearrangement links TRBV28 to TRBJ1-1, with D perhaps TRBD1 (5 bases). The ends were cut back, 4 bases at V and 6 bases at J, with 18 bases in the middle. The CDR3 has 15 amino acids. Germline CDR1 is MDHEN and CDR2 is SYDVKM. Variable domain in full (rest from reference TRBV28 and TRBJ1-1): DVKVTQSSRYLVKRTGEKVFLECVQDMDHENMFWYRQDPGLGLRLIYFSYDVKMKEKGDIPEGYSVSREKKERFSLILESASTNQTSMYLCASSYPSGIGAEAFFGQGTRLTVV.

CDR3 sequence (DNA): TGTGCCAGTAGTATTTATTCGGACATTCAGTACTTC. This translates into CASSIYSDIQYF. V gene TRBV19 combines with J gene TRBJ2-4; D remains unclear. V was clipped by 3 bases and J by 8 bases, with 8 bases between them. The CDR3 spans 12 residues. The germline V gene encodes CDR1 LNHDA and CDR2 SQIVND (reference sequence).

The chain recombines TRBV7-9 with TRBJ1-1; D unclear. Germline loops: CDR1 SEHNR, CDR2 FQNEAQ (reference sequence). The CDR3 has 12 amino acids. The V end lost 3 bases, the J end lost 11 bases, and 13 bases lay between the germline ends. CDR3 sequence: CASSLSVLEAFF. DNA of the CDR3: TGTGCCAGCAGCTTGAGCGTCCTGGAGGCTTTCTTT.

The chain joins TRBV27 to TRBJ1-1, with D possibly matching TRBD1 (6 bases). Trimming stripped 3 bases from V and 5 bases from J, with 13 bases between. In germline, CDR1 is MNHEY, CDR2 SMNVEV (reference sequence). The CDR3 has 14 amino acids. The CDR3 DNA is TGTGCCAGCAGTTTTAAGGGGGAAGTAACTGAAGCTTTCTTT. Translation: CASSFKGEVTEAFF.

This clone was seen once. The genes are TRBV5-1 and TRBJ1-6; the D gene is possibly TRBD1 (6 bases). The V end lost 1 base, the J end lost 10 bases, and 12 bases lay between the germline ends. This CDR3 comprises 14 residues. Germline V CDR1 and CDR2: SGHRS, YFSETQ. The CDR3 loop reads CASSLHRDGSPLHF. CDR3 in DNA: TGCGCCAGCAGCTTGCACAGGGACGGCTCACCCCTCCACTTT.

The V gene is TRBV28, the J gene TRBJ1-2; TRBD1 agrees at 7 bases. Germline V gene sequence: CDR1 MDHEN, CDR2 SYDVKM. There are 12 residues in the CDR3. V gave up 7 bases and J gave up 7 bases; unmatched junction bases: 6. CDR3 region: CASNDRVGGYTF. The CDR3 bases are TGTGCCAGCAACGACAGGGTGGGTGGCTACACCTTC.

This chain uses TRBV27 with TRBJ1-1, with TRBD1 as a possible D gene (5 bases). The CDR3 is 14 amino acids. Germline V gives CDR1 MNHEY, CDR2 SMNVEV (reference sequence). The V and J ends lost 3 bases and 4 bases respectively, with 12 bases between them. The CDR3 reads CASSLGGTGTEAFF. DNA for the CDR3: TGTGCCAGCAGTTTGGGGGGAACTGGCACTGAAGCTTTCTTT.

This clone was counted only a few times. The V call is TRBV15, the J call TRBJ1-1; the match to TRBD1 covers 9 bases. Germline CDR1 reads LNHNV; CDR2 reads YYDKDF (reference sequence). CDR3 size: 15 residues. Losses at the gene ends were 5 bases for V and 10 bases for J; bases not matched to a gene: 14. The CDR3 nucleotides read TGTGCCACCAGCGGCGGAAGGACAGGGGCGGGAGGAGCTTTCTTT. This translates into CATSGGRTGAGGAFF.

This rearrangement joins TRBV21-1 to TRBJ1-1; the table's D call TRBD1 went unverified against the DNA. TRBV21-1 is noted as a pseudogene. The CDR3 extends over 14 amino acids. CDR3 sequence: CASSKEGESTEAFF. The CDR3 coding sequence is TGTGCCAGCAGCAAAGAGGGGGAGAGCACTGAAGCTTTCTTT.

The chain employs TRBV27 and TRBJ1-5, with 9 bases lining up with TRBD1. The germline V gene has CDR1 MNHEY and CDR2 SMNVEV (reference sequence). The V gene end was trimmed by 3 bases and the J gene end by 0 bases; junction bases not matched to a gene: 15. The CDR3 consists of 20 residues. The CDR3 here is CASSFYYLQGASYSNQPQHF. As DNA, the CDR3 is TGTGCCAGCAGTTTCTACTACCTACAGGGGGCGAGTTATAGCAATCAGCCCCAGCATTTT.

The chain couples TRBV15 to TRBJ1-4; TRBD1 might be the D (6 bases). In germline, CDR1 is LNHNV, CDR2 YYDKDF (reference sequence). CDR3 size: 16 residues. Between the trimmed V and J ends, which lost 0 bases and 4 bases, there was a span of 12 bases. CDR3 in amino acids: CATSRDPGGLNEKLFF. The CDR3 coding sequence is TGTGCCACCAGCAGAGATCCTGGGGGCCTTAATGAAAAACTGTTTTTT. The full variable domain, completed using reference TRBV15 and TRBJ1-4, is DAMVIQNPRYQVTQFGKPVTLSCSQTLNHNVMYWYQQKSSQAPKLLFHYYDKDFNNEADTPDNFQSRRPNTSFCFLDIRSPGLGDTAMYLCATSRDPGGLNEKLFFGSGTQLSVL.

The rearrangement joins TRBV6-6 to TRBJ2-3, with 9 nucleotides matching TRBD2. The CDR3 totals 15 residues. The junction had 7 bases not matched to a gene; V was cut back by 5 bases and J by 4 bases. The germline V gene has CDR1 MNHNY and CDR2 SVGAGI (reference sequence). CDR3: CASSRAGGLPDTQYF. The CDR3 DNA reads as TGTGCCAGCAGTAGGGCGGGGGGGCTCCCAGATACGCAGTATTTT.

The chain links TRBV28 to TRBJ2-1; possibly TRBD2 for D (6 bases). The CDR3 spans 14 residues. The V end was cut by 5 bases, the J end by 5 bases, with 13 bases between. CDR1 and CDR2 (germline): MDHEN, SYDVKM. CDR3 sequence: CASSRAGRNNEQFF. CDR3 sequence (DNA): TGTGCCAGCAGTCGGGCAGGGAGGAACAATGAGCAGTTCTTC.

This clone was recorded only once. The chain links TRBV5-1 to TRBJ2-7, with TRBD1 matching 9 bases. V lost 5 bases to trimming and J lost 7 bases; unmatched junction nucleotides: 13. The CDR3 has 15 residues. Germline CDR1 and CDR2: SGHRS and YFSETQ. CDR3 DNA sequence: TGCGCCAGCAGGGAAACAGGGGGCCTCTCCGAAGAGCAGTACTTC. Its protein product is CASRETGGLSEEQYF.

The V call is TRBV28, the J call TRBJ1-1; 8 positions match TRBD1. The CDR3 has 14 residues. CDR1 MDHEN and CDR2 SYDVKM come from the germline V gene. V lost 5 bases and J lost 10; bases outside the gene matches: 12. The CDR3, as DNA: TGTGCCAGCAGTCAAGACAGGGGATATTTTTCAGCTTTCTTT. Its translation is CASSQDRGYFSAFF.